This TCR beta chain was recorded in a study of T cells in Graves' hyperthyroidism and ophthalmopathy. Unmatched junction bases numbered 3, after V lost 6 bases and J lost 4 bases. This CDR3 is 15 amino acids long. In germline, CDR1 is SGHTA, CDR2 FQGNSA. As for this clonotype: Its antigen remains unknown.

Study-level results: Blood shared most expanded thyroid clonotypes above 0.001. In simple terms, a model built on 13 V-J features told ophthalmopathy apart from stable hyperthyroidism.

From RNA transcripts, TCR beta CDR3 regions were amplified. First-round RT-PCR of the TCR CDR3 relied on the HTBI primer set. MiXCR, run by TCRdb on the multiplex PCR reads, gives a single entry per CDR3 protein. The sample yields 40,000 to 60,000 distinct CDR3 sequences, roughly 50% seen once. V gene TRBV7-2 combines with J gene TRBJ1-4, with 12 bases aligning to TRBD1. The sample consisted of peripheral blood or thyroid tissue (not recorded which). This TCR derives from a man between 18 and 29 years old with Graves' hyperthyroidism. CDR3 protein: CASSGTGGGNEKLFF. CDR3 DNA: TGTGCCAGCAGTGGGACAGGGGGCGGTAATGAAAAACTGTTTTTT.